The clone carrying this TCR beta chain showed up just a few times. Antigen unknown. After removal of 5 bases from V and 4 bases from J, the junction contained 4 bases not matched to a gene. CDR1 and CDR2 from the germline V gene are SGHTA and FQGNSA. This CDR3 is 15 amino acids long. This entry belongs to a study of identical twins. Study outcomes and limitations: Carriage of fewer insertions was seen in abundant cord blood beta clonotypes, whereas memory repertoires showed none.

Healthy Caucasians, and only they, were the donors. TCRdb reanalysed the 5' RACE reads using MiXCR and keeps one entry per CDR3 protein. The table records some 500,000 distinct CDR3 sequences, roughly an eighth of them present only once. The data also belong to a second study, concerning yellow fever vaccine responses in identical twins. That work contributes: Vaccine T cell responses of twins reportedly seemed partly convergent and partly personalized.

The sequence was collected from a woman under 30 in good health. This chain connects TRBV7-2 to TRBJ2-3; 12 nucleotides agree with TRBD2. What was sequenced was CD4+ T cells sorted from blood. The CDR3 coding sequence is TGTGCCAGCAGCATGACTAGCGGGGGTCCAGATACGCAGTATTTT. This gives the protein CASSMTSGGPDTQYF.